The present T cell receptor (beta chain) was sequenced within a study of blood T cell repertoires in COVID-19. As for the study in general: Collection of acute and convalescent COVID-19 samples took place in the United States, Italy and Spain. The cDNA or gDNA used as material had been derived from T cells, B-cell-depleted T cells, or PBMCs.

In the source study's methods: Cell counts per sample came from amplifying reference gene primers. Measured with immunoSEQ multiplex PCR; TCRdb has only the in-frame clones, and not every one. The DNA gave D and trimming, while V, J and clone size come from that table. The sample includes about 49,000 clones, around 85% seen only once; the top ten take approximately 15%. With 3 bases clipped from V and 3 bases from J, the junction kept 7 bases outside the gene matches. The CDR3 has 17 amino acids. The germline CDR1 and CDR2 sequences are SGHTA and FQGNSA. The chain couples TRBV7-2 to TRBJ2-3, with 12 nucleotides matching TRBD1. The sequenced sample was peripheral blood. The receptor comes from a human donor in a cohort sampled during active COVID-19. The CDR3 here is CASSLGTGGSLTDTQYF. For the CDR3, the DNA is TGTGCCAGCAGCTTGGGGACAGGGGGCAGTCTGACAGATACGCAGTATTTT.